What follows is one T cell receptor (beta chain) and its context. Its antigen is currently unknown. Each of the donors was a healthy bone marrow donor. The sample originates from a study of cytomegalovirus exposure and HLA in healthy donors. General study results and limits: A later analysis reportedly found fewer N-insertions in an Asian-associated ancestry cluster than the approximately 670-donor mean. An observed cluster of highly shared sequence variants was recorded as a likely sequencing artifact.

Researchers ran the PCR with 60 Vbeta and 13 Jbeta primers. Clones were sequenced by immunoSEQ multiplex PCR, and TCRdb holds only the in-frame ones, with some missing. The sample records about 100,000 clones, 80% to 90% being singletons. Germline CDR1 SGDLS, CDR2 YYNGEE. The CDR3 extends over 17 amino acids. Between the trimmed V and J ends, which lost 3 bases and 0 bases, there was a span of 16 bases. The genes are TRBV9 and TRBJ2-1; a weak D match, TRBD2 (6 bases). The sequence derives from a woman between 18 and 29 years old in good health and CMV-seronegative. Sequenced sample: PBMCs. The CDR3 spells CASSATRDSGSYNEQFF. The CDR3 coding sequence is TGTGCCAGCAGCGCGACCAGGGACTCGGGCTCCTACAATGAGCAGTTCTTC.